The present T cell receptor (beta chain) was sequenced within a study of human T cells and chemical hapten exposure. TCRdb independently ran MiXCR on the RACE reads; one entry per CDR3 protein. Of over 40,000 distinct CDR3 sequences in the sample, around 3.2% were seen once. The sample's time point: patch test 2, 6 weeks after DPC sensitization. Indicated treatment: therapeutic diphenylcyclopropenone sensitization with weekly scalp DPC. In its sample, this clonotype was seen many times. V lost 2 bases and J lost 7, with 13 bases in between. The germline gives CDR1 SGHDT, CDR2 YYEEEE. The CDR3 is 14 residues long.

This clonotype was obtained from a man aged 40-49 years with alopecia areata. Some clones in this sample may be carry-over from other donors' samples. Source: whole blood, taken in connection with sensitization to the hapten diphenylcyclopropenone (DPC). This chain connects TRBV5-6 to TRBJ2-1; TRBD2 is a possible D gene (5 bases). In DNA, the CDR3 is TGTGCCAGCAGCTTAGGGCGGGCCCTAAATGAGCAGTTCTTC. Its protein is CASSLGRALNEQFF.